The source of this T cell receptor (beta chain) is a study of blood T cell repertoires in COVID-19. Whole-study context: The analysed material was cDNA or gDNA that came from T cells, B-cell-depleted T cells, or PBMCs.

This clone was seen only once. Other DNA sequences from this sample encode an identical CDR3 as well. The protocol was immunoSEQ multiplex PCR, while the TCRdb copy is restricted to in-frame clones and leaves out a portion. The table shows around 280,000 clones, with approximately 86% occurring only once. The source of this sequence is a woman between 45 and 65 years old with active or convalescent COVID-19. The sequenced sample consisted of peripheral blood.

Here the CDR3 DNA reads TGTGCCAGCGCGCAGGGGGCGCGGACTGAAGCTTTCTTT. This translates into CASAQGARTEAFF. The chain recombines TRBV18 with TRBJ1-1, with 8 bases identical to TRBD1. The V gene end was trimmed by 8 bases and the J gene end by 5 bases; junction bases not matched to a gene: 7. CDR1 is KGHSH and CDR2 is LQKENI in the germline V gene. This CDR3 is built from 13 residues.